Following are 8 T cell receptor beta chains from one sample sequenced in a study of shared clonotypes between healthy human individuals. Method: immunoSEQ multiplex PCR; TCRdb's copy keeps in-frame clones and lacks some. The sample lists hundreds of thousands of clones, 74% occurring once. The sequencing sample was made of memory CD4+ T cells sorted from blood. Subset defined: CD45RA-negative fraction. These receptors came from a woman younger than 45 in good health.

This clone showed up just once. The sample holds other DNA sequences that translate to the same CDR3. This chain joins TRBV5-1 and TRBJ2-2; D assignment may be TRBD1 or TRBD2 (5 bases each). Looked up from germline, CDR1 is SGHRS and CDR2 is YFSETQ. This CDR3 comprises 15 residues. V gave up 4 bases and J gave up 1 base, with 11 bases separating them. In DNA form, the CDR3 reads TGCGCCAGCAGCACTGGGACGGAGAACACCGGGGAGCTGTTTTTT. Encoded protein: CASSTGTENTGELFF.

J is TRBJ1-2 and V is TRBV2, with D hard to call. Per the germline V gene, CDR1 is SNHLY and CDR2 is FYNNEI. V was clipped by 3 bases and J by 5 bases, with 16 bases between them. The CDR3 covers 15 residues. CDR3 sequence reads: CASSEGRESGYGYTF. For the CDR3, the DNA is TGTGCCAGCAGTGAGGGAAGGGAAAGTGGTTATGGCTACACCTTC.

This chain connects TRBV28 to TRBJ1-1, with 9 bases aligning to TRBD1. This CDR3 comprises 14 residues. Germline CDR1 MDHEN, CDR2 SYDVKM. V was pared by 7 bases and J by 5 bases, with 8 bases of the junction left unmatched. CDR3 sequence: CASIPTGGWTEAFF. For the CDR3, the DNA is TGTGCCAGCATCCCTACAGGGGGCTGGACTGAAGCTTTCTTT.

CDR3 DNA sequence: TGTGCCAGCAGTTTAGACAGGCCGAGCTCCTACAATGAGCAGTTCTTC. Translating it yields CASSLDRPSSYNEQFF. The V and J genes are TRBV7-3 and TRBJ2-1, with a weak D call TRBD1 (6 bases). The CDR3 spans 16 residues. Germline assignment: CDR1 SGHTA and CDR2 FQGTGA. Trimming stripped 6 bases from V and 0 bases from J, with 15 bases between.

This clone appeared many times. The chain uses TRBV28 and TRBJ1-4; 12 nucleotides agree with TRBD1. Per germline, CDR1 MDHEN and CDR2 SYDVKM. With 6 bases clipped from V and 8 bases from J, the junction kept 4 bases outside the gene matches. The CDR3 extends over 14 amino acids. This CDR3 reads CASRGQGAREKLFF. The CDR3 DNA sequence: TGTGCCAGCAGGGGACAGGGGGCTCGAGAAAAACTGTTTTTT.

Points on this clone: The junction and the germline gene differ at one end; a read error may be behind it. Other DNA sequences from this sample encode an identical CDR3 as well. The CDR3, as DNA: TGTGCCAGCAGCCAAGATAACAGCTACGAACAGTACTTC. This encodes CASSQDNSYEQYF. V and J are TRBV14 and TRBJ2-7; D gene uncertain. Germline lookup yields CDR1 SGHDN and CDR2 FVKESK. The CDR3 contains 13 residues.

The chain recombines TRBV6-5 with TRBJ2-1; 7 nucleotides match TRBD2. This CDR3 has 15 residues. Germline CDR1 MNHEY, CDR2 SVGAGI. V lost 2 bases, J lost 4 bases, and 5 bases stayed unmatched. The CDR3 bases are TGTGCCAGCAGTTACGGAGCGGGGCAATACAATGAGCAGTTCTTC. It translates to CASSYGAGQYNEQFF.

J is TRBJ2-7 and V is TRBV6-1, with D uncertain. Trimming left V 6 bases short and J 7 bases short, with 16 bases between. The CDR3 sequence is 13 residues long. In germline, CDR1 is MNHNS, CDR2 SASEGT. The CDR3 DNA reads TGTGCCAGCAGATCCGGTGTCTTTGGGGAGCAGTACTTC. It specifies CASRSGVFGEQYF.